The clone carrying this T cell receptor (beta chain) turned up a few times. These data are taken from a study of T-cell reconstitution after alpha-beta-depleted transplantation in children. Preparation of the TCRbeta library was carried out with unique molecular identifiers. TCRdb recomputed calls from the PCR reads with MiXCR, one row per CDR3 protein. The sample shows about 130,000 distinct CDR3 sequences, 9.7% of them seen only once. The germline V gene encodes CDR1 SGHRS and CDR2 YFSETQ. The CDR3 sequence is 15 residues long. Trimming cost V 5 bases and J 3 bases, with 14 bases left between them. The sequenced sample was PBMCs, mostly from graft donor cells, obtained 180 days after TCRalphabeta/CD19-depleted stem cell transplant. The sequence derives from a girl less than two years old who had a stem cell transplant for combined immunodeficiency, so the T cells may come from the graft donor. This chain joins TRBV5-1 and TRBJ2-2; possible D gene TRBD1, 5 bases. Here the CDR3 reads CASRADSLYTGELFF. The CDR3 DNA follows: TGCGCCAGCAGGGCAGACAGCTTGTACACCGGGGAGCTGTTTTTT.